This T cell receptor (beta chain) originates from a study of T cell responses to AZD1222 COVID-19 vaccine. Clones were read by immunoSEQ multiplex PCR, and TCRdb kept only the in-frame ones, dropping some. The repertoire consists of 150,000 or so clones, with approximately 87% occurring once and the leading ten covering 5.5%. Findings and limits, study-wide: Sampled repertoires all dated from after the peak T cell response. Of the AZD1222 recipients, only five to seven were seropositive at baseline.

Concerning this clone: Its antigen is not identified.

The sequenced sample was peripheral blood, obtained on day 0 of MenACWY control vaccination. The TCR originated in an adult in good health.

CDR3 bases: TGTGCCAGCCGAGAGGGCTACACCGGGGAGCTGTTTTTT. Translation: CASREGYTGELFF. The V call is TRBV6-5, the J call TRBJ2-2, with D maybe TRBD2 (5 bases). Trimming cost V 8 bases and J 3 bases, with 10 bases left between them. The CDR3 has 13 amino acids. Germline assignment: CDR1 MNHEY and CDR2 SVGAGI.